These 10 T cell receptor beta chains were sequenced from one sample in a study of regulatory T cells in long-lasting Graves disease. Library construction for TCR beta used iRepertoire HTBI primers and Arm-PCR of CDR3 regions. TCRdb fed the multiplex PCR reads into MiXCR, producing one record per CDR3 protein. Seen here are 320,000 or so distinct CDR3 sequences, 15% to 20% observed once, and the top ten hold about 39%. Time point: newly diagnosed GD, antithyroid drugs for less than 3 months. TCR sequences were obtained from RNA taken from PBMCs. The specimen comprised peripheral blood mononuclear cells (PBMCs), sampled at new diagnosis, from a patient treated with antithyroid drugs. The receptor source for this set is a female donor with Graves disease.

The chain couples TRBV19 to TRBJ1-1; no clear D. V was clipped by 1 base and J by 3 bases, with 9 bases between them. The CDR3 runs 14 residues. CDR1 is LNHDA, CDR2 SQIVND, per germline (reference sequence). Here the CDR3 DNA reads TGTGCCAGTAGTATAGTAGGGATCGACACTGAAGCTTTCTTT. Its protein is CASSIVGIDTEAFF.

This clonotype was detected ten times or more. V gene TRBV20-1 combines with J gene TRBJ2-7, with D possibly being TRBD2 (6 bases). Looked up from germline, CDR1 is DFQATT and CDR2 is SNEGSKA (reference sequence). Trimming cost V 6 bases and J 3 bases, with 18 bases left between them. The CDR3 totals 14 residues. CDR3 bases: TGCAGTGCACCATCAGGAGGGAGAGGCTACGAGCAGTACTTC. Amino acids: CSAPSGGRGYEQYF.

The table lists this clonotype with many counts. This sequence joins TRBV30 and TRBJ2-7, with 7 bases lining up with TRBD2. CDR3 length: 14 residues. V shed 0 bases and J 6 bases; nucleotides not matched to a gene: 8. CDR1 GTSNPN and CDR2 SVGIG come from the germline V gene (reference sequence). The CDR3 nucleotides are TGTGCCTGGAGTGTACCCGGCGGGAGTGCCGAGCAGTACTTC. Its translation is CAWSVPGGSAEQYF.

This clonotype came up many times. Written as DNA, the CDR3 is TGTGCCAGCAGTGAAGATGGGAGCTCCTACAATGAGCAGTTCTTC. The encoded protein is CASSEDGSSYNEQFF. This chain joins TRBV2 and TRBJ2-1; possibly TRBD2 for D (5 bases). Trimming removed 1 base at V and 0 bases at J, with 7 bases between. This CDR3 has 15 amino acids. Looked up from germline, CDR1 is SNHLY and CDR2 is FYNNEI.

This clonotype appeared many times. The rearrangement joins TRBV12-3 or TRBV12-4 to TRBJ2-6; tentative D call: TRBD2 (6 bases). CDR3 length: 17 residues. The germline V and J ends were trimmed by 6 bases and 2 bases, with 17 bases remaining between them. The CDR3 region is CASRGLTFRPGANVLTF. CDR3 DNA sequence: TGTGCCAGCAGGGGACTCACGTTTAGACCTGGGGCCAACGTCCTGACTTTC.

The rearrangement uses TRBV2 and TRBJ1-1; unclear D gene. The V gene lost 7 bases and the J gene lost 5 bases, with 14 bases spanning the gap. CDR1 and CDR2 (germline): SNHLY, FYNNEI. This CDR3 has 13 amino acids. CDR3 residues: CASKLVGRTEAFF. DNA of the CDR3: TGTGCCAGCAAGCTAGTAGGGAGAACTGAAGCTTTCTTT.

There are a few counts of this clonotype. The chain couples TRBV19 to TRBJ2-3; D gene ambiguous. Trimming shortened V by 3 bases and J by 6 bases, and 13 bases separated the two germline ends. The CDR3 totals 14 residues. Germline CDR1 is LNHDA and CDR2 is SQIVND (reference sequence). The CDR3, as DNA: TGTGCCAGTAGTATCGGTATGGACGGTGATACGCAGTATTTT. This encodes CASSIGMDGDTQYF. Filled out from reference TRBV19 and TRBJ2-3, the complete variable domain reads DGGITQSPKYLFRKEGQNVTLSCEQNLNHDAMYWYRQDPGQGLRLIYYSQIVNDFQKGDIAEGYSVSREKKESFPLTVTSAQKNPTAFYLCASSIGMDGDTQYFGPGTRLTVL.

The chain uses TRBV5-4 and TRBJ1-6; D remains ambiguous. V gave up 1 base and J gave up 0 bases, with 5 bases separating them. Germline V gene lookup returns CDR1 SGHNT and CDR2 YYREEE (reference sequence). The CDR3 covers 15 residues. DNA of the CDR3: TGTGCCAGCAGCTTGCCCAGCTCCTATAATTCACCCCTCCACTTT. Translation gives CASSLPSSYNSPLHF.

This clonotype has ten or more counts. The gene calls are TRBV5-1 and TRBJ1-1; D ambiguous. The CDR3 covers 13 residues. The V gene's germline CDR1 is SGHRS and CDR2 YFSETQ. V lost 0 bases and J 4 bases, leaving 7 bases between the germline ends. The CDR3 is CASSLGGITEAFF. CDR3 in DNA: TGCGCCAGCAGCTTGGGAGGGATCACTGAAGCTTTCTTT.

Of note for this clonotype: The likely explanation is a read error, given a far larger clone one base away. This chain uses TRBV2 with TRBJ2-7; D possibly matches TRBD1 or TRBD2 (5 bases each). V lost 4 bases to trimming and J lost 7 bases, with 20 bases between them. The germline gives CDR1 SNHLY, CDR2 FYNNEI. The CDR3 has 15 amino acids. CDR3 coding DNA: TGTGCCAGCAGTGCGGGTGGGGACGTCCTTTTTGAGCAGTACTTC. It is translated as CASSAGGDVLFEQYF.